This T cell receptor beta chain emerged from a study of blood T cells in healthy people across ages. Donors gave roughly 10 milliliters of peripheral blood apiece. A second about 6 to 11 cycle PCR used barcoded and J-beta primers. A template-switch adaptor that had 12 random nucleotides put a tag on each cDNA molecule. Each CDR3 protein is one row after TCRdb ran MiXCR on the 5' RACE reads. Altogether about 1.4 million distinct CDR3 sequences are present, roughly 59% being singletons, with the ten largest covering over 6.5%. This clonotype was detected a few times. Its target is unknown. Findings and limits, study-wide: Long-lived donors had more naive CD4+ cells and higher diversity than aged donors.

CDR1 and CDR2 from the germline V gene are MDHEN and SYDVKM. V gave up 7 bases and J gave up 13 bases, with 17 bases separating them. The length of the CDR3 is 12 residues. Input material: blood. The chain links TRBV28 to TRBJ2-4; possibly TRBD1 for D (6 bases). This receptor was taken from a man aged 18 to 29 in good health. DNA for the CDR3: TGTGCCAGCAAAGACAGGTGGGGCCAGCAGTACTTC. As protein: CASKDRWGQQYF.